This T cell receptor beta chain was retrieved from a study of cytomegalovirus exposure and HLA in healthy donors. A remark on this clone: Its antigen is not known.

General observations from the study: The investigators catalogued 150 or so TCR beta chains as cytomegalovirus-associated.

Primers for the PCR totalled 60 Vbeta and 13 Jbeta. Clones were sequenced by immunoSEQ multiplex PCR, and TCRdb holds only the in-frame ones, with some missing. The sample has some 140,000 clones, approximately 70% seen once. J was trimmed by 3 bases and V by 6 bases; bases with no gene match: 9. The CDR3 runs 15 residues. Germline V lookup: CDR1 LNHDA, CDR2 SQIVND (reference sequence). The chain has TRBV19 and TRBJ1-2; TRBD1 matches 8 bases. The source material was PBMCs. The clonotype comes from a woman in her 40s in good health and CMV-seronegative. The CDR3 nucleotides read TGTGCCAGTAGGGCCGGGACAGGCTTCCACTATGGCTACACCTTC. Translation: CASRAGTGFHYGYTF.